This T cell receptor (beta chain) derives from a study of blood T cell repertoires in COVID-19 (dated by TCRdb to the early 2020s). In terms of the full investigation: The collaborator samples originated in the United States, Italy and Spain and spanned the acute and convalescent phases of COVID-19. The material from the prospective study consisted of cDNA or gDNA derived from T cells, B-cell-depleted T cells, or PBMCs. Subjects who had been exposed to COVID-19, were actively infected with it, or had recovered from it provided the deeply sampled blood TCRbeta repertoires that made up the dataset. The repertoires were released in a freely available public database meant as a resource for research on the immune response to SARS-CoV-2. The samples were drawn from the first 160 participants of the ongoing ImmuneRACE study and from some 1,300 subjects provided by 6 global collaborators. Nearly every sample came with metadata listing a de-identified subject ID, COVID-19 status, age in years and sex. Where available, HLA class I and class II types were obtained from metadata supplied by the sample provider rather than from assay-based typing.

In the case of this clone: Its specific antigen is unknown. No base qualities exist here, and no much larger clone lies one base off it.

The immunoSEQ Assay, a bias-controlled multiplex PCR, was used to amplify TCRbeta CDR3 regions from genomic DNA. From the authors' description of their analysis: Within the assay, amplification of reference gene primers was used to estimate how many nucleated cells each sample contained. Sequence reads were collapsed and filtered to measure the absolute abundance of every unique TCRbeta CDR3 rearrangement. For each sample, productive Simpson clonality was calculated as the square root of Simpson's diversity index over productive rearrangements. TCRdb provides this immuneACCESS table in a form limited to in-frame rearrangements. Some clones are lacking; in checked studies, under half of them reflect an unresolved V gene, and why the rest are absent is not known. V and J calls and clone size are given by that table; D and trimming were obtained from the DNA. Within this sample are under 300,000 clones, with roughly 90% of them counted one time only. The ten largest make up 2.2% of the sample.

Samples from volunteer blood donors who had recovered from COVID-19 were contributed by a second Seattle source. Collaborating institutions collected whole blood in K2EDTA tubes following their own protocols. For TCRbeta analysis, collaborators shipped samples as frozen whole blood, isolated PBMCs, or DNA extracted from either of those sample types. Compared with germline, V lacks 1 base and J lacks 10 bases; bases without a gene match: 4. The germline V gene specifies KGHDR as CDR1 and SFDVKD as CDR2. From cysteine to phenylalanine, the CDR3 is 13 amino acids long. Kept here is only the CDR3 DNA, which spans 39 bases and is read in frame from base 1. What the authors observed across the whole study: How much clinical and demographic metadata was included differed by source and by participant, and the metadata was provided uncurated.

The sequence links TRBV24-1 to TRBJ1-1, and TRBD1 matches 8 of the central bases. This receptor was identified in a man under 40 who had recovered from COVID-19. Sequences were obtained from peripheral blood. Here the CDR3 is given as CATSDFGQGGAFF. The nucleotide sequence is given as TGTGCCACCAGTGATTTTGGACAGGGAGGAGCTTTCTTT.